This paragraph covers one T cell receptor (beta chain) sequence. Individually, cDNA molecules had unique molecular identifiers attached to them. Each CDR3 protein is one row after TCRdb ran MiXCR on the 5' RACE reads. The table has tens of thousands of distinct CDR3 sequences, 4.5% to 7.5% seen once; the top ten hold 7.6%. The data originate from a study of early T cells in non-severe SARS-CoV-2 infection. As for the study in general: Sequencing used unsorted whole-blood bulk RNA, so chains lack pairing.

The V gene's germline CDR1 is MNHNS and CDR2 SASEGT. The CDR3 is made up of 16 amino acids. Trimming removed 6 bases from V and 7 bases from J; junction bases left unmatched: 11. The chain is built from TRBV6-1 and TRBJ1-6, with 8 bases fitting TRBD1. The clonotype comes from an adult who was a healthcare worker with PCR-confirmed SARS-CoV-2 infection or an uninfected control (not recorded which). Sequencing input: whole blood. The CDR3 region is CASSPDRGSGNSPLHF. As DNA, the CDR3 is TGTGCCAGCAGCCCTGACAGGGGCTCTGGGAATTCACCCCTCCACTTT.